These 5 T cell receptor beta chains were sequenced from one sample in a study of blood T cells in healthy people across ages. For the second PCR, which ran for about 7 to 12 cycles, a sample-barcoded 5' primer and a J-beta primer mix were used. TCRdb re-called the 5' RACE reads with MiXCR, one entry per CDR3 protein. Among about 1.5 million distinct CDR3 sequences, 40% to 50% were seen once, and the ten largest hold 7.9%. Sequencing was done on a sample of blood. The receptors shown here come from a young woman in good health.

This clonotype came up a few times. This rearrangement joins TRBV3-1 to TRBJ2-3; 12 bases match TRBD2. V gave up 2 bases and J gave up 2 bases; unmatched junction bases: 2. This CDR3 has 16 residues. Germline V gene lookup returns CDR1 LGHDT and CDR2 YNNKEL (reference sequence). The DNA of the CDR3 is TGTGCCAGCAGCCAATCTAGCGGGGGGGCCACAGATACGCAGTATTTT. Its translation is CASSQSSGGATDTQYF.

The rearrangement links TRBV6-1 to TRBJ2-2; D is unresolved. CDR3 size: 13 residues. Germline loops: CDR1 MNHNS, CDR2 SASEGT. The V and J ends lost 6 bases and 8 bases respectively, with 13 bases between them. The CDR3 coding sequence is TGTGCCAGCAGCTACAAGGATTCTGGGGAGCTGTTTTTT. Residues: CASSYKDSGELFF.

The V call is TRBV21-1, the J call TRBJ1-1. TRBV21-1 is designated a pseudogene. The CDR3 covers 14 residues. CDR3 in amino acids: CAGRTRREDTEAFF. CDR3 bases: TGTGCCGGTAGGACTCGTAGAGAGGACACTGAAGCTTTCTTT.

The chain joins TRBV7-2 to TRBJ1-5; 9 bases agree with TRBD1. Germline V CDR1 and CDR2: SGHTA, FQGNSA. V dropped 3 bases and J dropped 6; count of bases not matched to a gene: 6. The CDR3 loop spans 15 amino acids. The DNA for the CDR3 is TGTGCCAGCAGCTTCCCCGGGACAGGGCCTCAGCCCCAGCATTTT. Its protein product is CASSFPGTGPQPQHF.

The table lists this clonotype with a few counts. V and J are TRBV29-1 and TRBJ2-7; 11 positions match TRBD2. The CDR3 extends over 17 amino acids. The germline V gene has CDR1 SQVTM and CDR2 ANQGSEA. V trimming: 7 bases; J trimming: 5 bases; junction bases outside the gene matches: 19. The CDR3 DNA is TGCAGCGCCCTGGGGGAACTAGCGGGAGTTATCGGAAACGAGCAGTACTTC. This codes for CSALGELAGVIGNEQYF.